These 2 T cell receptor beta chains were all obtained from the same sample, sequenced in a study of T cell responses to AZD1222 COVID-19 vaccine. Generated by immunoSEQ multiplex PCR, the TCRdb table keeps only in-frame clones and is missing some. The data hold approximately 190,000 clones, with around 90% observed a single time. Here the sequenced sample was peripheral blood, taken on day 0 of AZD1222 vaccination. The receptors were sampled from an adult in good health.

V gene TRBV20-1 combines with J gene TRBJ1-2, with D perhaps TRBD1 (6 bases). The V and J ends lost 3 bases and 7 bases respectively, with 9 bases between them. Germline V lookup: CDR1 DFQATT, CDR2 SNEGSKA (reference sequence). The CDR3 is 11 amino acids. The CDR3 reads CSASAGVGYTF. The CDR3 bases are TGCAGTGCTAGTGCAGGGGTTGGCTACACCTTC.

The chain employs TRBV10-3 and TRBJ1-2; D is ambiguous. There are 18 residues in the CDR3. V lost 0 bases and J lost 4, with 21 bases in between. Germline V lookup: CDR1 ENHRY, CDR2 SYGVKD. CDR3 residues: CAISESNGGDGVGYGYTF. The CDR3, as DNA: TGTGCCATCAGTGAGTCGAATGGTGGCGATGGGGTGGGCTATGGCTACACCTTC.